Reported below is one T cell receptor (beta chain). The data were obtained in a study of blood T cell repertoires in COVID-19. Looking at the study overall: The origin of the acute and convalescent COVID-19 samples was the United States, Italy and Spain. T cells, B-cell-depleted T cells, or PBMCs provided the cDNA or gDNA that served as material.

This CDR3 region has 14 residues. The V gene's germline CDR1 is MNHEY and CDR2 SMNVEV (reference sequence). V lost 3 bases and J lost 4, with 13 bases in between. Original methodology: Scientists estimated how many nucleated cells there were by amplifying reference gene primers. Measured with immunoSEQ multiplex PCR; TCRdb has only the in-frame clones, and not every one. The V and J calls and the clone size are those of that table, but D and trimming were determined from the DNA. The data contain about 90,000 clones, 85% to 95% of them singletons. The origin of this receptor is a human donor with active COVID-19. The donor label of this sample is uncertain. The genes are TRBV27 and TRBJ2-7; D is possibly TRBD1 (5 bases). The sample was peripheral blood. The CDR3 sequence is CASSFAGKGYEQYF. The CDR3 DNA is TGTGCCAGCAGTTTCGCAGGGAAGGGGTACGAGCAGTACTTC.